This entry lists 31 T cell receptor beta chains sequenced from one sample in a study of blood T cell repertoires in COVID-19. Data came from immunoSEQ multiplex PCR; TCRdb stores just in-frame clones and leaves some out. The data contain fewer than 500,000 clones, over 75% of them singletons. Sequencing was carried out using PBMCs or T cells enriched from blood (not recorded which). These receptors originate from a man aged 25-45 years who had recovered from COVID-19.

This clone showed up just once. The V gene is TRBV25-1, the J gene TRBJ2-7; the D gene is possibly TRBD2 (5 bases). The germline gives CDR1 MGHDK, CDR2 SYGVNS. The V gene lost 1 base and the J gene lost 7 bases, with 11 bases spanning the gap. This CDR3 region has 13 residues. CDR3 amino acids: CASSELGGSEQYF. CDR3 sequence (DNA): TGTGCCAGCAGTGAATTAGGAGGATCTGAGCAGTACTTC.

This clone was recorded only once. This chain connects TRBV7-2 to TRBJ2-2; 8 nucleotides align to TRBD1. Trimming removed 4 bases from V and 6 bases from J; junction bases left unmatched: 4. There are 14 residues in the CDR3. Germline V lookup: CDR1 SGHTA, CDR2 FQGNSA. Written as DNA, the CDR3 is TGTGCCAGCAGCTCCACAGGGGGAGCCGGGGAGCTGTTTTTT. Translating gives CASSSTGGAGELFF. Variable domain in full (rest from reference TRBV7-2 and TRBJ2-2): GAGVSQSPSNKVTEKGKDVELRCDPISGHTALYWYRQSLGQGLEFLIYFQGNSAPDKSGLPSDRFSAERTGGSVSTLTIQRTQQEDSAVYLCASSSTGGAGELFFGEGSRLTVL.

V usage is TRBV7-9 and J usage is TRBJ1-2; 7 positions agree with TRBD1. Per the germline V gene, CDR1 is SEHNR and CDR2 is FQNEAQ (reference sequence). Losses at the gene ends were 1 base for V and 2 bases for J; bases not matched to a gene: 13. This CDR3 has 18 amino acids. The CDR3 protein is CASSLVLITDRANYGYTF. The CDR3 region has the DNA TGTGCCAGCAGCTTAGTCCTTATCACTGACAGGGCCAACTATGGCTACACCTTC. Full variable domain (rest looked up from reference TRBV7-9 and TRBJ1-2): DTGVSQNPRHKITKRGQNVTFRCDPISEHNRLYWYRQTLGQGPEFLTYFQNEAQLEKSRLLSDRFSAERPKGSFSTLEIQRTEQGDSAMYLCASSLVLITDRANYGYTFGSGTRLTVV.

V usage is TRBV30 and J usage is TRBJ1-4, with 11 bases matching TRBD1. The CDR3 runs to 13 residues. The V gene's germline CDR1 is GTSNPN and CDR2 SVGIG (reference sequence). Trimming at V came to 7 bases and at J to 6 bases, leaving 4 bases not matched to a gene. The CDR3 spells CASPGQGDEKLFF. The CDR3 DNA reads as TGTGCCTCCCCGGGACAGGGGGATGAAAAACTGTTTTTT.

The chain employs TRBV6-5 and TRBJ1-6, with D possibly matching TRBD1 (6 bases). The V end was cut by 7 bases, the J end by 8 bases, with 9 bases between. The CDR3 runs 12 residues. CDR1 is MNHEY, CDR2 SVGAGI, per germline. The CDR3 protein is CASNPGDSPLHF. DNA for the CDR3: TGTGCCAGCAATCCAGGGGATTCACCCCTCCACTTT.

V and J are TRBV28 and TRBJ2-3, with D unresolved. Between the trimmed V and J ends, which lost 3 bases and 0 bases, there was a span of 16 bases. CDR3 length: 17 residues. Germline CDR1 is MDHEN and CDR2 is SYDVKM. DNA for the CDR3: TGTGCCAGCAGTTTTGATCGTCAAAGACTGAGCACAGATACGCAGTATTTT. Translating gives CASSFDRQRLSTDTQYF.

The CDR3 loop reads CATQLDRVNSPLHF. The DNA of the CDR3 is TGTGCCACCCAACTGGACAGAGTTAATTCACCCCTCCACTTT. The chain employs TRBV10-3 and TRBJ1-6, with D possibly being TRBD1 (6 bases). The CDR3 consists of 14 residues. Between the trimmed V and J ends, which lost 10 bases and 6 bases, there was a span of 16 bases. The germline CDR1 and CDR2 sequences are ENHRY and SYGVKD.

The chain combines TRBV9 with TRBJ2-3, with TRBD2 matching over 7 bases. CDR1 and CDR2 (germline): SGDLS, YYNGEE. Trimming took 7 bases from V and 1 from J; bases not matched to a gene: 3. The CDR3 runs 13 residues. CDR3 DNA sequence: TGTGCCAGCGAAGGGAGGGGCACAGATACGCAGTATTTT. It codes for CASEGRGTDTQYF.

This sequence joins TRBV5-1 and TRBJ2-1; TRBD2 aligns across 12 bases. V trimming: 7 bases; J trimming: 4 bases; junction bases outside the gene matches: 12. The CDR3 has 17 residues. Looked up from germline, CDR1 is SGHRS and CDR2 is YFSETQ. CDR3 sequence reads: CASGTSGQKREYNEQFF. In DNA form, the CDR3 reads TGCGCCAGCGGGACTAGCGGGCAGAAAAGGGAGTACAATGAGCAGTTCTTC.

This clone was found a few times. The genes are TRBV5-1 and TRBJ2-1, with TRBD2 matching 12 bases. V was clipped by 4 bases and J by 5 bases; unmatched bases: 7. The CDR3 spans 16 residues. Per germline, CDR1 SGHRS and CDR2 YFSETQ. CDR3: CASSVTTSGRNNEQFF. In DNA form, the CDR3 reads TGCGCCAGCAGCGTGACGACTAGCGGGAGAAACAATGAGCAGTTCTTC.

The chain links TRBV2 to TRBJ1-1; D is ambiguous. Trimming pared 0 bases from V and 0 bases from J, leaving 8 bases between. The CDR3 is made up of 15 amino acids. Per the germline V gene, CDR1 is SNHLY and CDR2 is FYNNEI. The CDR3 nucleotides are TGTGCCAGCAGTGAAGCTCGAGGTTTGAACACTGAAGCTTTCTTT. This encodes CASSEARGLNTEAFF.

The chain links TRBV19 to TRBJ2-7; 7 bases map to TRBD2. The ends lost 5 bases at V and 0 bases at J; junction bases unmatched: 4. The CDR3 length is 14 residues. Germline V CDR1 and CDR2: LNHDA, SQIVND (reference sequence). The CDR3 coding sequence is TGTGCCAGTAGTCCCCAGCGGGACTCCTACGAGCAGTACTTC. This codes for CASSPQRDSYEQYF. The variable domain in full, completed from reference TRBV19 and TRBJ2-7, reads DGGITQSPKYLFRKEGQNVTLSCEQNLNHDAMYWYRQDPGQGLRLIYYSQIVNDFQKGDIAEGYSVSREKKESFPLTVTSAQKNPTAFYLCASSPQRDSYEQYFGPGTRLTVT.

The chain uses TRBV3-1 (or the pseudogene TRBV3-2) and TRBJ2-2; 10 bases are shared with TRBD2. Germline values: CDR1 LGHDT, CDR2 YNNKEL (reference sequence). Trimming at V came to 1 base and at J to 6 bases, leaving 5 bases not matched to a gene. This CDR3 spans 16 amino acids. This chain's CDR3 is CASSQGLAGVAGELFF. CDR3 nucleotides: TGTGCCAGCAGCCAAGGTCTAGCGGGAGTGGCCGGGGAGCTGTTTTTT.

This clone has just one count. This sample also contains other DNA sequences that code for the same CDR3. The chain has TRBV18 and TRBJ1-1, with D maybe TRBD1 (5 bases). The CDR3 loop spans 13 amino acids. Germline-derived CDR1 and CDR2 are KGHSH and LQKENI. Trimming removed 6 bases at V and 1 base at J, with 9 bases between. CDR3 protein: CASSPGQNTEAFF. The CDR3 DNA reads as TGTGCCAGCTCCCCCGGACAGAACACTGAAGCTTTCTTT.

The chain joins TRBV30 to TRBJ1-1, with D possibly matching TRBD1 (5 bases). The ends were cut back, 4 bases at V and 0 bases at J, with 6 bases in the middle. Germline assignment: CDR1 GTSNPN and CDR2 SVGIG (reference sequence). This CDR3 spans 12 amino acids. The CDR3 region is CAWNRLNTEAFF. The CDR3 coding sequence is TGTGCCTGGAACAGGTTGAACACTGAAGCTTTCTTT. Variable domain in full (rest from reference TRBV30 and TRBJ1-1): SQTIHQWPATLVQPVGSPLSLECTVEGTSNPNLYWYRQAAGRGLQLLFYSVGIGQISSEVPQNLSASRPQDRQFILSSKKLLLSDSGFYLCAWNRLNTEAFFGQGTRLTVV.

The gene calls are TRBV19 and TRBJ2-1; D perhaps matches TRBD2 (6 bases). V was shortened by 5 bases and J by 12 bases, with 26 bases between the two germline ends. Germline CDR1 is LNHDA and CDR2 is SQIVND (reference sequence). The CDR3 extends over 16 amino acids. The CDR3 sequence: CASSVLQEGQTGWQFF. The CDR3 DNA reads TGTGCCAGTAGTGTATTACAGGAGGGCCAAACAGGTTGGCAGTTCTTC.

V and J are TRBV15 and TRBJ2-1, with 11 bases identical to TRBD1. The CDR3 has 16 residues. V shed 3 bases and J 6 bases; nucleotides not matched to a gene: 7. Germline V gene data show CDR1 as LNHNV and CDR2 as YYDKDF (reference sequence). In DNA, the CDR3 is TGTGCCACCAGCAGGAAGGGACAGGGGGTCATCAATGAGCAGTTCTTC. It encodes CATSRKGQGVINEQFF.

The rearrangement joins TRBV9 to TRBJ2-1; 9 bases are shared with TRBD2. Germline assignment: CDR1 SGDLS and CDR2 YYNGEE. The CDR3 has 15 amino acids. J was trimmed by 10 bases and V by 0 bases; bases with no gene match: 8. This CDR3 reads CASSVGLAEIEEQFF. CDR3 DNA: TGTGCCAGCAGCGTAGGACTAGCGGAGATCGAAGAGCAGTTCTTC. Full variable domain (rest looked up from reference TRBV9 and TRBJ2-1): DSGVTQTPKHLITATGQRVTLRCSPRSGDLSVYWYQQSLDQGLQFLIQYYNGEERAKGNILERFSAQQFPDLHSELNLSSLELGDSALYFCASSVGLAEIEEQFFGPGTRLTVL.

In its sample, this clone was seen once. CDR3 nucleotides: TGTGCCAGCAGCCTAGGACAGGGCAAGACTTTCTTT. This gives the protein CASSLGQGKTFF. The chain links TRBV11-2 to TRBJ1-1; 8 nucleotides line up with TRBD1. The V gene's germline CDR1 is SGHAT and CDR2 FQNNGV. Trimming cost V 5 bases and J 12 bases; bases outside gene matches: 8. The CDR3 contains 12 residues.

The rearrangement uses TRBV2 and TRBJ2-5; no firm D call. The V end was cut by 4 bases, the J end by 2 bases, with 8 bases between. Germline lookup yields CDR1 SNHLY and CDR2 FYNNEI. CDR3 length: 13 amino acids. The chain's CDR3 is CASSADTQETQYF. DNA for the CDR3: TGTGCCAGCAGTGCCGACACGCAAGAGACCCAGTACTTC.

The chain joins TRBV7-6 to TRBJ1-1, with a weak D call TRBD1 (6 bases). V dropped 5 bases and J dropped 6 bases, with 10 bases sitting between them. The CDR3 contains 12 residues. CDR1 is SGHVS, CDR2 FNYEAQ, per germline. The CDR3 region is CASSEQGSEAFF. CDR3 sequence (DNA): TGTGCCAGCAGCGAACAGGGTTCTGAAGCTTTCTTT. Variable domain in full (rest from reference TRBV7-6 and TRBJ1-1): GAGVSQSPRYKVTKRGQDVALRCDPISGHVSLYWYRQALGQGPEFLTYFNYEAQQDKSGLPNDRFSAERPEGSISTLTIQRTEQRDSAMYRCASSEQGSEAFFGQGTRLTVV.

The chain has TRBV11-1 and TRBJ2-7; D unresolved. V gave up 5 bases and J gave up 2 bases, with 16 bases separating them. Germline assignment: CDR1 SGHAT and CDR2 FQDESV (reference sequence). The CDR3 has 15 amino acids. CDR3 sequence: CASSPSEATAYEQYF. CDR3 DNA sequence: TGTGCCAGCAGCCCCTCTGAGGCTACCGCCTACGAGCAGTACTTC.

The chain uses TRBV15 and TRBJ1-2; D is possibly TRBD1 (6 bases). V shed 0 bases and J shed 2 bases, with 13 bases lying between them. The germline V gene has CDR1 LNHNV and CDR2 YYDKDF (reference sequence). This CDR3 has 16 residues. The CDR3 bases are TGTGCCACCAGCAGAGAAGACAGGTTACGCAACTATGGCTACACCTTC. It encodes CATSREDRLRNYGYTF.

The rearrangement uses TRBV19 and TRBJ2-1; 9 nucleotides line up with TRBD2. The CDR3 contains 16 residues. Germline V lookup: CDR1 LNHDA, CDR2 SQIVND (reference sequence). After removal of 3 bases from V and 5 bases from J, the junction contained 8 bases not matched to a gene. The CDR3 loop is CASSIFETSGHNEQFF. CDR3 nucleotides: TGTGCCAGTAGTATTTTTGAGACTAGCGGCCACAATGAGCAGTTCTTC.

The chain combines TRBV4-1 with TRBJ1-1; weak D call: TRBD1 (5 bases). CDR3 length: 15 amino acids. Trimming pared 8 bases from V and 0 bases from J, leaving 16 bases between. Germline CDR1 reads MGHRA; CDR2 reads YSYEKL. CDR3 nucleotide sequence: TGCGCCAGCTCGACAGCACAGTATATGAACACTGAAGCTTTCTTT. Protein product: CASSTAQYMNTEAFF.

This clone was seen a few times. The chain uses TRBV6-5 and TRBJ1-1; D not certain. The germline V gene encodes CDR1 MNHEY and CDR2 SVGAGI. V lost 0 bases and J lost 1, with 12 bases in between. This CDR3 comprises 16 residues. The chain's CDR3 is CASSYSKLTGNTEAFF. The DNA of the CDR3 is TGTGCCAGCAGTTACTCGAAGTTAACCGGGAACACTGAAGCTTTCTTT.

CDR3 in amino acids: CASSEVRVWETQYF. Written as DNA, the CDR3 is TGTGCCAGCAGTGAAGTCAGGGTATGGGAGACCCAGTACTTC. J is TRBJ2-5 and V is TRBV2, with D maybe TRBD1 (5 bases). CDR1 is SNHLY, CDR2 FYNNEI, per germline. Trimming stripped 1 base from V and 5 bases from J, with 11 bases between. The CDR3 spans 14 residues.

In this sample, this clone turned up once. The V and J genes are TRBV5-1 and TRBJ1-2; TRBD1 matches at 7 bases. This CDR3 is 15 amino acids long. J lost 4 bases, V lost 4 bases, and 10 bases had no gene match. Germline-derived CDR1 and CDR2 are SGHRS and YFSETQ. The CDR3 protein is CASSESQGKGYGYTF. In nucleotides, the CDR3 is TGCGCCAGCAGCGAGTCACAGGGGAAGGGCTATGGCTACACCTTC.

This chain links TRBV7-2 with TRBJ1-1, with 7 bases aligning to TRBD1. The V segment lost 5 bases and the J segment 8 bases; nucleotides outside the gene matches: 8. This CDR3 is built from 13 residues. Germline V gene lookup returns CDR1 SGHTA and CDR2 FQGNSA. CDR3 loop: CASSPRTGREAFF. The DNA for the CDR3 is TGTGCCAGCAGCCCCCGGACAGGTCGCGAAGCTTTCTTT. Combining the CDR3 with reference TRBV7-2 and TRBJ1-1 gives the whole variable domain GAGVSQSPSNKVTEKGKDVELRCDPISGHTALYWYRQSLGQGLEFLIYFQGNSAPDKSGLPSDRFSAERTGGSVSTLTIQRTQQEDSAVYLCASSPRTGREAFFGQGTRLTVV.

With regard to this clone: This sample also contains other DNA sequences that code for the same CDR3. The rearrangement joins TRBV10-3 to TRBJ1-2; 8 nucleotides agree with TRBD1. With V trimmed by 5 bases and J by 2 bases, 4 bases remained unmatched. This CDR3 spans 14 amino acids. Germline loops: CDR1 ENHRY, CDR2 SYGVKD. CDR3 amino acids: CAISPGTGNYGYTF. The CDR3 coding sequence is TGTGCCATCAGTCCCGGGACAGGAAACTATGGCTACACCTTC.

The V gene is TRBV19, the J gene TRBJ2-7; maybe TRBD1 (6 bases). The CDR3 contains 15 residues. V lost 0 bases and J 3 bases, leaving 12 bases between the germline ends. Per germline, CDR1 LNHDA and CDR2 SQIVND (reference sequence). CDR3 nucleotides: TGTGCCAGTAGTATAGATCCCAGGGGTTACTACGAGCAGTACTTC. This encodes CASSIDPRGYYEQYF.